These 24 T cell receptor beta chains came from one sample sequenced in a study of identical twins. Each CDR3 protein is one row after TCRdb ran MiXCR on the 5' RACE reads. The sample has approximately 490,000 distinct CDR3 sequences; 20% to 25% are singletons. The sample also formed part of further work on yellow fever vaccine responses in identical twins.

Sequencing was done on a sample of CD4+ T cells sorted from blood. The receptors come from a woman aged 18-30 years in good health.

This chain connects TRBV27 to TRBJ2-3; 8 bases are shared with TRBD2. Germline V gene lookup returns CDR1 MNHEY and CDR2 SMNVEV (reference sequence). V lost 0 bases to trimming and J lost 2 bases; unmatched junction nucleotides: 7. This CDR3 comprises 17 residues. The CDR3 reads CASSLSISAGDTDTQYF. CDR3 in DNA: TGTGCCAGCAGTTTATCGATTTCAGCGGGAGACACAGATACGCAGTATTTT.

This clonotype was observed many times. The chain joins TRBV7-9 to TRBJ2-7; 9 bases match TRBD2. V shed 7 bases, J shed 4 bases, and the junction held 8 bases outside the gene matches. This CDR3 contains 14 residues. Germline CDR1 SEHNR, CDR2 FQNEAQ (reference sequence). The DNA of the CDR3 is TGTGCCAGCACCCCGACTAGCGGAGGGTACGAGCAGTACTTC. The encoded protein is CASTPTSGGYEQYF.

The chain combines TRBV5-1 with TRBJ2-1, with 11 nucleotides matching TRBD2. The V gene end was trimmed by 0 bases and the J gene end by 0 bases; junction bases not matched to a gene: 8. The CDR3 has 19 residues. Germline V gene data show CDR1 as SGHRS and CDR2 as YFSETQ. CDR3: CASSLASLTSGISYNEQFF. CDR3 nucleotide sequence: TGCGCCAGCAGCTTGGCTTCCCTGACTAGCGGGATCTCCTACAATGAGCAGTTCTTC.

This clonotype was seen a few times. CDR3 nucleotide sequence: TGCAGTGCTAGCCAGACGAACACTGAAGCTTTCTTT. Amino acid sequence: CSASQTNTEAFF. The chain links TRBV20-1 to TRBJ1-1; D gene unclear. Germline-derived CDR1 and CDR2 are DFQATT and SNEGSKA (reference sequence). The CDR3 contains 12 residues. V lost 3 bases to trimming and J lost 1 base, with 6 bases between them.

This clonotype was seen only a few times. This chain links TRBV20-1 with TRBJ2-7; 8 bases agree with TRBD1. The CDR3 totals 13 residues. The germline V gene has CDR1 DFQATT and CDR2 SNEGSKA (reference sequence). V gave up 6 bases and J gave up 7 bases; unmatched junction bases: 11. This chain's CDR3 is CSAILTGVTEQYV. For the CDR3, the DNA is TGCAGTGCCATCTTGACAGGGGTTACGGAGCAGTACGTC.

This clonotype was seen a few times. The gene calls are TRBV5-1 and TRBJ2-5; 12 bases map to TRBD2. The CDR3 is 16 amino acids. J was trimmed by 1 base and V by 4 bases; bases with no gene match: 5. Germline V gene sequence: CDR1 SGHRS, CDR2 YFSETQ. In DNA, the CDR3 is TGCGCCAGCAGCCAAGGACTAGCGGGGACCCAAGAGACCCAGTACTTC. It yields the protein CASSQGLAGTQETQYF. The complete variable domain, with remaining parts taken from reference TRBV5-1 and TRBJ2-5, reads KAGVTQTPRYLIKTRGQQVTLSCSPISGHRSVSWYQQTPGQGLQFLFEYFSETQRNKGNFPGRFSGRQFSNSRSEMNVSTLELGDSALYLCASSQGLAGTQETQYFGPGTRLLVL.

The chain links TRBV2 to TRBJ2-1; 11 nucleotides agree with TRBD1. The CDR3 is made up of 14 amino acids. The trim removed 9 bases at V and 4 bases at J, leaving 5 bases unmatched. The germline CDR1 and CDR2 sequences are SNHLY and FYNNEI. In DNA, the CDR3 is TGTGCCAGTGGCGGGACAGGGGGTTACAATGAGCAGTTCTTC. It codes for CASGGTGGYNEQFF. Full variable domain (rest looked up from reference TRBV2 and TRBJ2-1): EPEVTQTPSHQVTQMGQEVILRCVPISNHLYFYWYRQILGQKVEFLVSFYNNEISEKSEIFDDQFSVERPDGSNFTLKIRSTKLEDSAMYFCASGGTGGYNEQFFGPGTRLTVL.

The chain links TRBV12-3 or TRBV12-4 to TRBJ1-6, with 7 positions matching TRBD1. This CDR3 contains 18 residues. V gave up 1 base and J gave up 0 bases; unmatched junction bases: 6. The CDR3 DNA follows: TGTGCCAGCAGTTTAGGACAGGGCGGGGGCTCCTATAATTCACCCCTCCACTTT. It specifies CASSLGQGGGSYNSPLHF.

The sample holds a few counts of this clonotype. The chain employs TRBV7-8 and TRBJ2-5; 9 bases are a match to TRBD2. CDR3 size: 20 residues. Germline V CDR1 and CDR2: SGHVS, FQNEAQ. The junction had 14 bases not matched to a gene; V was cut back by 0 bases and J by 0 bases. The CDR3 sequence: CASSLARGGWRTRDQETQYF. CDR3 sequence (DNA): TGTGCCAGCAGCTTAGCGCGGGGGGGTTGGAGAACTCGAGACCAAGAGACCCAGTACTTC.

The chain uses TRBV10-3 and TRBJ2-1; 15 nucleotides line up with TRBD2. Germline V gene sequence: CDR1 ENHRY, CDR2 SYGVKD. The J segment lost 7 bases and the V segment lost 3 bases, leaving 7 bases of the junction unmatched. This CDR3 has 17 residues. DNA for the CDR3: TGTGCCATCAGTGACGGACTAGCGGGAGGGAGATTGAATGAGCAGTTCTTC. Its protein product is CAISDGLAGGRLNEQFF.

This chain links TRBV4-1 with TRBJ1-4; maybe TRBD1 (6 bases). Germline CDR1 and CDR2: MGHRA and YSYEKL. This CDR3 is built from 16 residues. The germline V and J ends were trimmed by 5 bases and 7 bases, with 20 bases remaining between them. CDR3 sequence reads: CASSTRVGGGSEKLFF. CDR3 bases: TGCGCCAGCAGCACCCGGGTTGGGGGCGGCAGTGAAAAACTGTTTTTT.

This clonotype was picked up a small number of times. The chain recombines TRBV10-3 with TRBJ2-5; the D gene is possibly TRBD1 (6 bases). Germline CDR1 reads ENHRY; CDR2 reads SYGVKD. The CDR3 is 13 residues long. Trimming shortened V by 6 bases and J by 5 bases, and 13 bases separated the two germline ends. The CDR3 sequence is CAISRQERETQYF. The CDR3 DNA sequence: TGTGCCATCAGCCGACAGGAACGGGAGACCCAGTACTTC.

This clonotype was picked up many times. This sequence joins TRBV12-3 or TRBV12-4 and TRBJ2-3; the D is unclear. V gave up 3 bases and J gave up 1 base, with 2 bases separating them. The CDR3 is 12 residues long. CDR3 in DNA: TGTGCCAGCAGTTTCGGCACAGATACGCAGTATTTT. It yields the protein CASSFGTDTQYF.

This chain joins TRBV10-3 and TRBJ2-5, with TRBD2 as a possible D gene (5 bases). The CDR3 is 13 amino acids. V gave up 6 bases and J gave up 5 bases, with 13 bases separating them. Germline V gene data show CDR1 as ENHRY and CDR2 as SYGVKD. The CDR3, as DNA: TGTGCCATCAGGGACGCTCCGGGGGAGACCCAGTACTTC. Translating it yields CAIRDAPGETQYF.

This clonotype was picked up a small number of times. The DNA for the CDR3 is TGTGCCAGCAGTGGTTCGGGTCTTAGCTATGGCTACACCTTC. It specifies CASSGSGLSYGYTF. This sequence joins TRBV6-1 and TRBJ1-2; D gene uncertain. Per germline, CDR1 MNHNS and CDR2 SASEGT. V was cut by 4 bases and J by 4 bases, with 13 bases left in between. The CDR3 is 14 amino acids.

In its sample, this clonotype was seen a few times. The V and J genes are TRBV5-5 and TRBJ1-1, with a possible D match to TRBD1 (5 bases). Trimming stripped 0 bases from V and 5 bases from J, with 14 bases between. The CDR3 is 15 residues long. The germline V gene has CDR1 SGHKS and CDR2 YYEKEE (reference sequence). CDR3 residues: CASSLERMGDTEAFF. The CDR3 bases are TGTGCCAGCAGCTTGGAGAGGATGGGGGATACTGAAGCTTTCTTT.

V and J are TRBV7-8 and TRBJ2-1; D unclear. Germline assignment: CDR1 SGHVS and CDR2 FQNEAQ. V gave up 0 bases and J gave up 1 base, with 7 bases separating them. The CDR3 sequence is 15 residues long. The CDR3 here is CASSLATGSYNEQFF. The CDR3 nucleotides are TGTGCCAGCAGCTTAGCGACCGGATCCTACAATGAGCAGTTCTTC.

This clonotype was detected a few times. This sequence joins TRBV24-1 and TRBJ2-1, with TRBD1 matching over 7 bases. The CDR3 covers 15 residues. CDR1 KGHDR and CDR2 SFDVKD come from the germline V gene. Trimming at V came to 3 bases and at J to 1 base, leaving 2 bases not matched to a gene. The CDR3: CATSDPTGSYNEQFF. The CDR3 DNA reads TGTGCCACCAGTGATCCGACAGGGTCCTACAATGAGCAGTTCTTC.

This clonotype was picked up one time. The rearrangement joins TRBV6-2 or TRBV6-3 to TRBJ1-5; D is perhaps TRBD1 (5 bases). The V end was cut by 2 bases, the J end by 6 bases, with 14 bases between. Germline CDR1 is MNHEY and CDR2 is SVGEGT. This CDR3 is built from 15 residues. Here the CDR3 reads CASSYGGVGGQPQHF. For the CDR3, the DNA is TGTGCCAGCAGTTACGGGGGGGTGGGCGGTCAGCCCCAGCATTTT.

The chain has TRBV4-2 and TRBJ2-3; 11 nucleotides match TRBD2. The V gene's germline CDR1 is LGHNA and CDR2 YNFKEQ. The junction had 5 bases not matched to a gene; V was cut back by 3 bases and J by 3 bases. The CDR3 has 16 amino acids. The CDR3 loop reads CASSHTSGRGTDTQYF. CDR3 in DNA: TGTGCCAGCAGCCACACTAGCGGGAGAGGGACAGATACGCAGTATTTT.

In its sample, this clonotype was seen once. The chain employs TRBV6-2 or TRBV6-3 and TRBJ1-1; D gene ambiguous. Germline loops: CDR1 MNHEY, CDR2 SVGEGT. There are 20 residues in the CDR3. V lost 2 bases to trimming and J lost 2 bases, with 27 bases between them. CDR3 amino acids: CASSYAGLRRIDFLNTEAFF. The CDR3 nucleotides are TGTGCCAGCAGTTACGCAGGTCTCCGAAGGATCGATTTCCTAAACACTGAAGCTTTCTTT.

The chain carries TRBV15 and TRBJ2-1; D ambiguous. The CDR3 totals 12 residues. Per the germline V gene, CDR1 is LNHNV and CDR2 is YYDKDF (reference sequence). Trimming stripped 3 bases from V and 8 bases from J, with 8 bases between. CDR3 nucleotides: TGTGCCACCAGCAGGGTTTGGGATGAGCAGTTCTTC. Translating it yields CATSRVWDEQFF.

This clonotype has more than one count but fewer than ten. The rearrangement links TRBV7-9 to TRBJ2-7; D might be TRBD2 (7 bases). With 7 bases removed from V and 0 bases from J, the gap between germline ends came to 16 bases. Looked up from germline, CDR1 is SEHNR and CDR2 is FQNEAQ (reference sequence). The CDR3 loop spans 15 amino acids. The CDR3 reads CASTERGGSSYEQYF. The CDR3 DNA reads as TGTGCCAGCACCGAAAGGGGGGGTAGCTCCTACGAGCAGTACTTC.

V is TRBV12-3 or TRBV12-4 and J is TRBJ1-3; D is undetermined. V lost 1 base, J lost 0 bases, and 13 bases lay in between. The CDR3 loop spans 17 amino acids. CDR3 protein: CASSLGGRKSSGNTIYF. CDR3 nucleotide sequence: TGTGCCAGCAGTTTAGGAGGCCGGAAGAGCTCTGGAAACACCATATATTTT.